The 30 T cell receptor beta chains in this list originate from one sample, sequenced in a study of cytomegalovirus exposure and HLA in healthy donors. The repertoire was sequenced with immunoSEQ multiplex PCR; TCRdb's copy has only in-frame clones and lacks some. This table holds tens of thousands of clones, over 85% found once. The material sequenced was PBMCs. These receptors originate from a woman aged 18 to 35 in good health and CMV-seropositive.

The CDR3 region has the DNA TGTGCCAGCACAGGACAGGGGGCGGGCACAGATACGCAGTATTTT. Encoded protein: CASTGQGAGTDTQYF. This sequence joins TRBV2 and TRBJ2-3; 11 bases are a match to TRBD1. This CDR3 region has 15 residues. The germline CDR1 and CDR2 sequences are SNHLY and FYNNEI. V shed 7 bases and J 1 base; nucleotides not matched to a gene: 4.

This clone was seen once. The V gene is TRBV10-1, the J gene TRBJ2-1; possible D gene TRBD1, 5 bases. Germline loops: CDR1 WNHNN, CDR2 SYGVQD (reference sequence). The CDR3 consists of 13 residues. The V and J ends lost 4 bases and 3 bases respectively, with 7 bases between them. CDR3 nucleotide sequence: TGCGCCAGCAGTGGACAGAGCTACAATGAGCAGTTCTTC. It yields the protein CASSGQSYNEQFF.

This clone was found once. V usage is TRBV6-6 and J usage is TRBJ2-7; TRBD2 aligns across 14 bases. The germline gives CDR1 MNHNY, CDR2 SVGAGI (reference sequence). The length of the CDR3 is 15 residues. V gave up 5 bases and J gave up 5 bases; unmatched junction bases: 5. The CDR3 is CASSRTSGGLNEQYF. As DNA, the CDR3 is TGTGCCAGCAGTCGGACTAGCGGGGGGTTGAACGAGCAGTACTTC.

The genes are TRBV29-1 and TRBJ2-5; unclear D gene. Trimming cost V 1 base and J 6 bases, with 12 bases left between them. Germline assignment: CDR1 SQVTM and CDR2 ANQGSEA. There are 13 residues in the CDR3. The CDR3 loop reads CSVEVLAAQTQYF. The CDR3, as DNA: TGCAGCGTTGAAGTTTTAGCTGCCCAGACCCAGTACTTC.

The V call is TRBV7-9, the J call TRBJ2-1; the D gene is possibly TRBD1 (5 bases). The CDR3 has 18 residues. CDR1 and CDR2 from the germline V gene are SEHNR and FQNEAQ (reference sequence). Trimming cost V 2 bases and J 0 bases, with 17 bases left between them. This CDR3 is CASSLLRPTASSYNEQFF. The CDR3 nucleotides read TGTGCCAGCAGCTTATTACGACCGACAGCGAGCTCCTACAATGAGCAGTTCTTC.

The CDR3 DNA reads TGCGCCAGCAGCCAAGGTCCCCTAGGAGTGGATACGCAGTATTTT. This gives the protein CASSQGPLGVDTQYF. V gene TRBV4-1 combines with J gene TRBJ2-3; D not certain. The CDR3 spans 15 residues. Germline lookup yields CDR1 MGHRA and CDR2 YSYEKL. With 1 base removed from V and 6 bases from J, the gap between germline ends came to 14 bases.

The rearrangement joins TRBV11-2 to TRBJ2-1; 10 bases line up with TRBD2. The CDR3 has 15 residues. The V gene's germline CDR1 is SGHAT and CDR2 FQNNGV. V lost 5 bases and J lost 7; bases outside the gene matches: 8. The CDR3, as DNA: TGTGCCAGCAGCAACCCTAGCGGGAGATGGAATGAGCAGTTCTTC. Translation gives CASSNPSGRWNEQFF.

V usage is TRBV6-4 and J usage is TRBJ2-2; no definite D call. CDR1 is MRHNA and CDR2 is SNTAGT in the germline V gene. The CDR3 is 14 residues long. Trimming left V 0 bases short and J 3 bases short, with 5 bases between. CDR3 region: CASSDSSDTGELFF. The CDR3 DNA is TGTGCCAGCAGTGACTCGTCGGACACCGGGGAGCTGTTTTTT.

This clone was counted a single time. The chain combines TRBV9 with TRBJ1-3; the D is unclear. The CDR3 loop spans 12 amino acids. Germline V gene data show CDR1 as SGDLS and CDR2 as YYNGEE. V lost 3 bases to trimming and J lost 8 bases, with 9 bases between them. In DNA, the CDR3 is TGTGCCAGCAGCGACCTGGGAGACACCATATATTTT. Protein product: CASSDLGDTIYF.

This sequence joins TRBV4-3 and TRBJ2-3, with TRBD2 identical over 13 bases. Germline V gene lookup returns CDR1 LGHNA and CDR2 YSLEER. The CDR3 runs 21 residues. The V gene end was trimmed by 0 bases and the J gene end by 0 bases; junction bases not matched to a gene: 12. The CDR3 is CASSQDFGGMTSGGSTDTQYF. Written as DNA, the CDR3 is TGCGCCAGCAGCCAAGATTTTGGGGGTATGACTAGCGGGGGGAGCACAGATACGCAGTATTTT.

The table lists this clone with a count of one. The chain couples TRBV5-1 to TRBJ2-4, with D possibly TRBD1 on 7 matching bases. The CDR3 extends over 16 amino acids. Germline CDR1 is SGHRS and CDR2 is YFSETQ. V lost 0 bases and J lost 8, with 18 bases in between. The DNA of the CDR3 is TGCGCCAGCAGCTTGGCCGGAGGGGGCTGGGGTGACATTCAGTACTTC. Translated, it gives CASSLAGGGWGDIQYF. Full variable domain (remainder filled in from reference TRBV5-1 and TRBJ2-4): KAGVTQTPRYLIKTRGQQVTLSCSPISGHRSVSWYQQTPGQGLQFLFEYFSETQRNKGNFPGRFSGRQFSNSRSEMNVSTLELGDSALYLCASSLAGGGWGDIQYFGAGTRLSVL.

The chain is built from TRBV6-5 and TRBJ2-5; 7 bases match TRBD1. There are 13 residues in the CDR3. J lost 5 bases, V lost 4 bases, and 4 bases had no gene match. Germline-derived CDR1 and CDR2 are MNHEY and SVGAGI. CDR3 sequence: CASSFDREETQYF. The CDR3 DNA follows: TGTGCCAGCAGTTTCGACAGGGAGGAGACCCAGTACTTC.

V gene TRBV6-5 combines with J gene TRBJ2-7; D gene unclear. Trimming removed 0 bases from V and 6 bases from J, with 3 bases in between. CDR3 length equals 11 residues. Per germline, CDR1 MNHEY and CDR2 SVGAGI. The CDR3 DNA reads TGTGCCAGCAGTTACTCCGGCGAGCAGTACTTC. Its translation: CASSYSGEQYF.

This chain connects TRBV6-5 to TRBJ1-2, with 7 positions matching TRBD1. CDR1 is MNHEY, CDR2 SVGAGI, per germline. This CDR3 comprises 13 residues. With V trimmed by 3 bases and J by 7 bases, 5 bases remained unmatched. This CDR3 reads CASSYPAGGGYTF. In nucleotides, the CDR3 is TGTGCCAGCAGTTATCCGGCAGGGGGTGGCTACACCTTC.

The chain employs TRBV5-6 and TRBJ2-5, with 7 bases fitting TRBD1. Per the germline V gene, CDR1 is SGHDT and CDR2 is YYEEEE. This CDR3 spans 14 amino acids. Trimming took 3 bases from V and 5 from J; bases not matched to a gene: 7. The CDR3 loop reads CASSSPGGRETQYF. Written as DNA, the CDR3 is TGTGCCAGCAGCTCCCCAGGGGGTAGGGAGACCCAGTACTTC.

The chain joins TRBV6-4 to TRBJ2-3, with 11 bases matching TRBD1. J was trimmed by 5 bases and V by 0 bases; bases with no gene match: 4. The CDR3 extends over 16 amino acids. Germline CDR1 reads MRHNA; CDR2 reads SNTAGT. The CDR3 nucleotides read TGTGCCAGCAGTGACTCGGGACAGGGGGAGATAGATACGCAGTATTTT. It specifies CASSDSGQGEIDTQYF.

This CDR3 is CASSGRGSTDTQYF. The CDR3 bases are TGTGCCAGCAGTGGACGCGGGAGCACAGATACGCAGTATTTT. This sequence joins TRBV2 and TRBJ2-3; weak D call: TRBD2 (5 bases). V was clipped by 4 bases and J by 0 bases, with 8 bases between them. Germline CDR1 SNHLY, CDR2 FYNNEI. The CDR3 length is 14 residues.

CDR3 loop: CASLKPTGGRGVYEQYF. The CDR3 DNA reads as TGCGCCAGCTTGAAACCGACGGGCGGGAGAGGAGTCTACGAGCAGTACTTC. The rearrangement uses TRBV10-2 and TRBJ2-7, with 7 bases fitting TRBD2. The CDR3 runs to 17 residues. The V gene's germline CDR1 is WSHSY and CDR2 SAAADI. The ends lost 8 bases at V and 3 bases at J; junction bases unmatched: 19.

This sequence joins TRBV18 and TRBJ1-2; the D gene is possibly TRBD1 (6 bases). The CDR3 is 13 amino acids. Germline lookup yields CDR1 KGHSH and CDR2 LQKENI. The germline V and J ends were trimmed by 2 bases and 4 bases, with 8 bases remaining between them. For the CDR3, the DNA is TGTGCCAGCTCACCAGACAGGCTCTATGGCTACACCTTC. The encoded protein is CASSPDRLYGYTF.

The genes are TRBV9 and TRBJ2-1; D possibly corresponds to TRBD1 (6 bases). Germline V gene data show CDR1 as SGDLS and CDR2 as YYNGEE. V was trimmed by 0 bases and J by 1 base, leaving 8 bases between them. The CDR3 is 15 residues long. The CDR3 here is CASSVEGVSYNEQFF. The CDR3 region has the DNA TGTGCCAGCAGCGTAGAGGGGGTGTCCTACAATGAGCAGTTCTTC.

The J gene is TRBJ2-3, the V gene TRBV7-6; D gene unclear. The CDR3 has 13 residues. CDR1 is SGHVS, CDR2 FNYEAQ, per germline. V was trimmed by 3 bases and J by 7 bases, leaving 11 bases between them. The CDR3 here is CASSLSPLNTQYF. CDR3 in DNA: TGTGCCAGCAGCTTGAGTCCCCTGAATACGCAGTATTTT.

The rearrangement links TRBV11-3 to TRBJ2-2; TRBD1 matches 9 bases. This CDR3 is 16 amino acids long. Germline V CDR1 and CDR2: SGHNT, YENEEA. Losses at the gene ends were 5 bases for V and 3 bases for J; bases not matched to a gene: 7. The CDR3 here is CASSDSRQGDTGELFF. In nucleotides, the CDR3 is TGTGCCAGCAGCGACTCACGACAGGGGGACACCGGGGAGCTGTTTTTT.

This clone appeared once. The chain recombines TRBV6-5 with TRBJ1-3; D is possibly TRBD1 (5 bases). Per the germline V gene, CDR1 is MNHEY and CDR2 is SVGAGI. CDR3 length: 13 residues. Trimming cost V 5 bases and J 3 bases, with 8 bases left between them. The CDR3: CASSGGVGNTIYF. CDR3 in DNA: TGTGCCAGCAGTGGGGGGGTTGGAAACACCATATATTTT.

The chain links TRBV4-3 to TRBJ2-7; 9 positions agree with TRBD2. The V gene end was trimmed by 2 bases and the J gene end by 3 bases; junction bases not matched to a gene: 14. From germline, CDR1 is LGHNA and CDR2 YSLEER. CDR3 length: 18 residues. DNA of the CDR3: TGCGCCAGCAGCCAAAATATTCCCCGCGGGGGGGGATACTACGAGCAGTACTTC. Residues: CASSQNIPRGGGYYEQYF.

This chain links TRBV18 with TRBJ1-5; 9 nucleotides agree with TRBD1. V shed 3 bases and J 5 bases; nucleotides not matched to a gene: 8. CDR1 and CDR2 from the germline V gene are KGHSH and LQKENI. There are 16 residues in the CDR3. In nucleotides, the CDR3 is TGTGCCAGCTCACCCGGAACAGGGGGCCGGGATCAGCCCCAGCATTTT. Translated: CASSPGTGGRDQPQHF. The full variable domain, in which reference TRBV18 and TRBJ1-5 provide the parts outside the CDR3, is NAGVMQNPRHLVRRRGQEARLRCSPMKGHSHVYWYRQLPEEGLKFMVYLQKENIIDESGMPKERFSAEFPKEGPSILRIQQVVRGDSAAYFCASSPGTGGRDQPQHFGDGTRLSIL.

This chain connects TRBV19 to TRBJ1-1, with no clear D. The germline gives CDR1 LNHDA, CDR2 SQIVND (reference sequence). The V and J ends lost 5 bases and 0 bases respectively, with 10 bases between them. The CDR3 has 14 amino acids. Written as DNA, the CDR3 is TGTGCCAGTAGTCCTCGAGGCGTGAACACTGAAGCTTTCTTT. Protein sequence: CASSPRGVNTEAFF.

The chain uses TRBV18 and TRBJ1-1; tentatively, D is TRBD1 (5 bases). The CDR3 spans 16 residues. Germline V CDR1 and CDR2: KGHSH, LQKENI. V shed 1 base and J shed 2 bases, with 14 bases lying between them. The CDR3 bases are TGTGCCAGCTCACCACGGTCTAAGGGGATAAACACTGAAGCTTTCTTT. Protein: CASSPRSKGINTEAFF.

This clone was seen once. V usage is TRBV7-6 and J usage is TRBJ2-3; D is unresolved. Per germline, CDR1 SGHVS and CDR2 FNYEAQ. The CDR3 runs 13 residues. The ends were cut back, 4 bases at V and 6 bases at J, with 11 bases in the middle. CDR3 amino acids: CASSSPRADTQYF. Written as DNA, the CDR3 is TGTGCCAGCAGCTCTCCCCGTGCGGATACGCAGTATTTT.

This rearrangement joins TRBV6-4 to TRBJ2-3; D may be TRBD2 (6 bases). The germline V gene encodes CDR1 MRHNA and CDR2 SNTAGT. V was trimmed by 0 bases and J by 5 bases, leaving 12 bases between them. The CDR3 spans 15 residues. The CDR3 region has the DNA TGTGCCAGCAGTGACTCGCCGGGGGAAAAAGATACGCAGTATTTT. Its protein product is CASSDSPGEKDTQYF.

J is TRBJ2-7 and V is TRBV7-9; D is perhaps TRBD1 (6 bases). Germline lookup yields CDR1 SEHNR and CDR2 FQNEAQ (reference sequence). Trimming cost V 5 bases and J 3 bases, with 14 bases left between them. CDR3 length equals 14 residues. The CDR3 region is CASSKQGRLYEQYF. The CDR3 coding sequence is TGTGCCAGCAGCAAACAGGGCCGACTCTACGAGCAGTACTTC.